These 26 T cell receptor beta chains came from one sample sequenced in a study of T cells in Graves' hyperthyroidism and ophthalmopathy. Regions amplified from RNA transcripts were the TCR beta CDR3 regions. Carried out on the TCR CDR3, a first-round RT-PCR used the HTBI primer set. TCRdb independently ran MiXCR on the multiplex PCR reads; one entry per CDR3 protein. This table has roughly 300,000 distinct CDR3 sequences, about 20% appearing once. The sample taken for sequencing was blood. The source is a woman aged 50 to 60 with Graves' hyperthyroidism.

V is TRBV3-1 and J is TRBJ2-1; D is uncertain. The V gene lost 2 bases and the J gene lost 3 bases, with 11 bases spanning the gap. There are 15 residues in the CDR3. Per the germline V gene, CDR1 is LGHDT and CDR2 is YNNKEL (reference sequence). CDR3 sequence (DNA): TGTGCCAGCAGCCAACAGGTGGGCGGCTACAATGAGCAGTTCTTC. Protein sequence: CASSQQVGGYNEQFF.

This clonotype was recorded a few times. The genes are TRBV5-1 and TRBJ1-2; TRBD1 matches 9 bases. This CDR3 is built from 13 residues. The V gene end was trimmed by 4 bases and the J gene end by 7 bases; junction bases not matched to a gene: 5. Germline V gives CDR1 SGHRS, CDR2 YFSETQ. The DNA for the CDR3 is TGCGCCAGCAGCGCAGGACAGGGGTTTGGCTACACCTTC. Translated, it gives CASSAGQGFGYTF.

This chain uses TRBV2 with TRBJ1-2, with 8 bases aligning to TRBD1. Per germline, CDR1 SNHLY and CDR2 FYNNEI. This CDR3 spans 14 amino acids. The junction had 6 bases not matched to a gene; V was cut back by 6 bases and J by 3 bases. This chain's CDR3 is CASREQGGDYGYTF. The CDR3 bases are TGTGCCAGCAGAGAACAGGGGGGCGACTATGGCTACACCTTC.

This clonotype was observed many times. This sequence joins TRBV2 and TRBJ1-1; D remains unclear. Germline V gene data show CDR1 as SNHLY and CDR2 as FYNNEI. V was pared by 3 bases and J by 7 bases, with 12 bases between. CDR3 length equals 13 residues. CDR3 DNA sequence: TGTGCCAGCAGTGAGGTCGGATACATTGAAGCTTTCTTT. Protein: CASSEVGYIEAFF.

This clonotype was found a few times. This chain links TRBV13 with TRBJ2-1; 7 bases agree with TRBD2. V trimming: 0 bases; J trimming: 8 bases; junction bases outside the gene matches: 10. The CDR3 sequence is 16 residues long. The germline V gene encodes CDR1 PRHDT and CDR2 FYEKMQ (reference sequence). The CDR3 DNA reads TGTGCCAGCAGCTTAGGCTTCGGGACTACTCACGATGAGCAGTTCTTC. Protein product: CASSLGFGTTHDEQFF.

The V call is TRBV29-1, the J call TRBJ2-3; 7 nucleotides agree with TRBD1. The CDR3 covers 13 residues. Trimming cost V 5 bases and J 1 base; bases outside gene matches: 3. Germline V gene lookup returns CDR1 SQVTM and CDR2 ANQGSEA. CDR3 loop: CSVIDRGTDTQYF. The CDR3 nucleotides are TGCAGCGTTATCGACAGGGGCACAGATACGCAGTATTTT.

This clonotype has a handful of counts. V usage is TRBV5-1 and J usage is TRBJ1-3; maybe TRBD1 (5 bases). V lost 0 bases to trimming and J lost 0 bases, with 13 bases between them. The CDR3 is 17 amino acids. Per the germline V gene, CDR1 is SGHRS and CDR2 is YFSETQ. In DNA, the CDR3 is TGCGCCAGCAGCTTGGTTCCCTTGACAGCCTCTGGAAACACCATATATTTT. This gives the protein CASSLVPLTASGNTIYF.

On this clonotype: At one boundary the junction diverges from the germline segment, which might be a read error. The chain couples TRBV28 to TRBJ1-2, with a possible D match to TRBD1 (6 bases). Germline assignment: CDR1 MDHEN and CDR2 SYDVKM. The CDR3 length is 14 residues. CDR3 loop: CASREGGLVSGHTF. The CDR3 DNA is TGTGCCAGCAGAGAGGGGGGTCTGGTTTCTGGCCACACCTTC.

This clonotype was counted many times. The CDR3 spells CASSELTTATANEKLFF. The CDR3 DNA is TGTGCCAGCAGTGAATTGACCACCGCCACAGCTAATGAAAAACTGTTTTTT. The genes are TRBV6-1 and TRBJ1-4; D gene unclear. Trimming shortened V by 2 bases and J by 3 bases, and 16 bases separated the two germline ends. Germline V gene sequence: CDR1 MNHNS, CDR2 SASEGT. CDR3 length equals 17 residues.

This clonotype was found many times. The V call is TRBV5-5, the J call TRBJ2-5, with D tentatively TRBD2 (5 bases). Germline CDR1 and CDR2: SGHKS and YYEKEE (reference sequence). This CDR3 has 14 residues. Trimming pared 0 bases from V and 5 bases from J, leaving 11 bases between. Here the CDR3 DNA reads TGTGCCAGCAGCTTGGGTAGGGAGCGGGAGACCCAGTACTTC. It encodes CASSLGRERETQYF.

This clonotype was observed many times. The rearrangement uses TRBV20-1 and TRBJ2-7; perhaps D is TRBD1 or TRBD2 (6 bases each). This CDR3 has 12 residues. Germline assignment: CDR1 DFQATT and CDR2 SNEGSKA (reference sequence). V was shortened by 3 bases and J by 4 bases, with 10 bases between the two germline ends. CDR3: CSASGGQYEQYF. The CDR3 DNA reads TGCAGTGCTAGCGGGGGCCAATACGAGCAGTACTTC.

The rearrangement joins TRBV5-1 to TRBJ1-4; no definite D call. Trimming removed 7 bases at V and 0 bases at J, with 13 bases between. Germline V lookup: CDR1 SGHRS, CDR2 YFSETQ. The CDR3 length is 15 residues. The CDR3 DNA is TGCGCCAGCGGCTCCTCGAGACCAACTAATGAAAAACTGTTTTTT. This translates into CASGSSRPTNEKLFF.

This clonotype occurred a few times. The chain is built from TRBV20-1 and TRBJ1-1; D is perhaps TRBD1 (5 bases). This CDR3 is 14 amino acids long. Trimming shortened V by 3 bases and J by 1 base, and 12 bases separated the two germline ends. The germline V gene has CDR1 DFQATT and CDR2 SNEGSKA (reference sequence). The CDR3 reads CSASVRVRNTEAFF. CDR3 in DNA: TGCAGTGCTAGCGTCAGGGTAAGGAACACTGAAGCTTTCTTT.

This clonotype appeared a few times. This chain joins TRBV5-1 and TRBJ2-5; a weak D match, TRBD1 (6 bases). Between the trimmed V and J ends, which lost 1 base and 3 bases, there was a span of 10 bases. The CDR3 contains 14 residues. Germline CDR1 and CDR2: SGHRS and YFSETQ. The CDR3 coding sequence is TGCGCCAGCAGCTTGCTGACAGGAGAAGAGACCCAGTACTTC. It is translated as CASSLLTGEETQYF.

At least ten counts were recorded for this clonotype. The V gene is TRBV30, the J gene TRBJ2-3; 9 positions match TRBD2. Per the germline V gene, CDR1 is GTSNPN and CDR2 is SVGIG (reference sequence). The CDR3 has 15 amino acids. With 0 bases clipped from V and 5 bases from J, the junction kept 6 bases outside the gene matches. CDR3: CAWSVASGVEDTQYF. CDR3 in DNA: TGTGCCTGGAGTGTGGCTAGCGGGGTGGAAGATACGCAGTATTTT.

This clonotype was counted at least ten times. The CDR3 region is CASSLSGGPYNEQFF. Written as DNA, the CDR3 is TGCGCCAGCAGCTTAAGCGGTGGACCCTACAATGAGCAGTTCTTC. The V and J genes are TRBV5-1 and TRBJ2-1; weak D call: TRBD2 (5 bases). The germline V gene encodes CDR1 SGHRS and CDR2 YFSETQ. V lost 2 bases to trimming and J lost 2 bases, with 11 bases between them. The CDR3 is 15 amino acids. The variable domain in full, completed from reference TRBV5-1 and TRBJ2-1, reads KAGVTQTPRYLIKTRGQQVTLSCSPISGHRSVSWYQQTPGQGLQFLFEYFSETQRNKGNFPGRFSGRQFSNSRSEMNVSTLELGDSALYLCASSLSGGPYNEQFFGPGTRLTVL.

V usage is TRBV5-6 and J usage is TRBJ2-7, with a tentative D call TRBD2 (6 bases). The V end lost 0 bases, the J end lost 8 bases, and 12 bases lay between the germline ends. This CDR3 spans 13 amino acids. Germline CDR1 SGHDT, CDR2 YYEEEE. In nucleotides, the CDR3 is TGTGCCAGCAGCTTGGGGGACTCTTTCCAGCAGTACTTC. Its translation is CASSLGDSFQQYF.

The table lists this clonotype with a few counts. CDR3 sequence reads: CASSYNSLGDTQYF. CDR3 sequence (DNA): TGTGCCAGCAGTTACAATAGCCTAGGAGATACGCAGTATTTT. The chain joins TRBV6-5 to TRBJ2-3, with unresolved D. The CDR3 length is 14 residues. Deletions cut 2 bases from V and 5 bases from J, with 11 bases between. Germline CDR1 and CDR2: MNHEY and SVGAGI.

The rearrangement links TRBV30 to TRBJ2-1; the D gene is possibly TRBD2 (6 bases). Germline CDR1 reads GTSNPN; CDR2 reads SVGIG (reference sequence). The V end was cut by 5 bases, the J end by 11 bases, with 16 bases between. The CDR3 is 12 amino acids. The CDR3 loop reads CAWSSFGTQQFF. The CDR3 DNA follows: TGTGCCTGGTCCTCCTTCGGGACTCAGCAGTTCTTC.

The CDR3 region is CAIRGGGETQYF. The CDR3 DNA reads TGTGCCATCCGGGGAGGGGGAGAGACCCAGTACTTC. The genes are TRBV10-3 and TRBJ2-5; weak D call: TRBD2 (7 bases). Between the trimmed V and J ends, which lost 8 bases and 4 bases, there was a span of 11 bases. Germline V gene data show CDR1 as ENHRY and CDR2 as SYGVKD. The CDR3 length is 12 residues.

This clonotype has more than one count but fewer than ten. The chain is built from TRBV15 and TRBJ2-1; D unclear. CDR3 size: 16 residues. Germline assignment: CDR1 LNHNV and CDR2 YYDKDF (reference sequence). The V end lost 0 bases, the J end lost 8 bases, and 17 bases lay between the germline ends. The CDR3 here is CATSRERSDGWDEQFF. In nucleotides, the CDR3 is TGTGCCACCAGCAGAGAGAGGAGCGACGGCTGGGATGAGCAGTTCTTC.

There are a few counts of this clonotype. This chain links TRBV6-1 with TRBJ1-4, with 11 nucleotides matching TRBD1. The germline V gene has CDR1 MNHNS and CDR2 SASEGT. This CDR3 spans 18 amino acids. After removal of 9 bases from V and 1 base from J, the junction contained 13 bases not matched to a gene. The CDR3 is CASEPIVGQGETNEKLFF. Written as DNA, the CDR3 is TGTGCCAGTGAACCTATCGTGGGACAGGGGGAAACTAATGAAAAACTGTTTTTT.

This rearrangement joins TRBV5-1 to TRBJ1-1; D not certain. The V gene lost 3 bases and the J gene lost 8 bases, with 17 bases spanning the gap. The CDR3 sequence is 14 residues long. Looked up from germline, CDR1 is SGHRS and CDR2 is YFSETQ. The CDR3 loop reads CASSSHLQTGEAFF. The CDR3 DNA is TGCGCCAGCAGCTCCCACCTACAGACGGGAGAAGCTTTCTTT.

This clonotype was seen a single time. Compared with germline, one end of the junction differs, possibly owing to a read error. The chain has TRBV7-3 and TRBJ2-1; D might be TRBD1 or TRBD2, each matching 5 bases. The CDR3 length is 13 residues. The germline V gene has CDR1 SGHTA and CDR2 FQGTGA. In DNA, the CDR3 is TGCGCCAGCAATCGGCCGGGGACCAATGAGCAGTTCTTC. Encoded protein: CASNRPGTNEQFF.

This clonotype was found many times. J is TRBJ2-1 and V is TRBV7-9, with 7 bases identical to TRBD2. Trimming removed 1 base from V and 8 bases from J; junction bases left unmatched: 8. The V gene's germline CDR1 is SEHNR and CDR2 FQNEAQ (reference sequence). This CDR3 contains 15 residues. CDR3: CASSLEAGEGYEQFF. The CDR3 DNA reads as TGTGCCAGCAGCTTAGAAGCCGGGGAGGGCTATGAGCAGTTCTTC.

This clonotype was observed a few times. The V gene is TRBV5-1, the J gene TRBJ2-3, with D hard to call. V lost 0 bases, J lost 2 bases, and 7 bases lay in between. CDR1 and CDR2 from the germline V gene are SGHRS and YFSETQ. The CDR3 runs to 14 residues. The CDR3 nucleotides read TGCGCCAGCAGCTTGGGGCCGTACACAGATACGCAGTATTTT. It yields the protein CASSLGPYTDTQYF.